This T cell receptor beta chain was identified in a study of cytomegalovirus exposure and HLA in healthy donors listed by TCRdb under 2017. The study in broad terms: An earlier analysis of approximately 550 of the donors reported 250 to 300 Gb of sequence data and 117 million unique TCR beta sequences from about 179 million T cells. An early release covering approximately 600 HLA-typed donors comprised approximately 290 gigabases of sequencing data and 65 million to 100 million unique TCR sequences. The genetic ancestry cluster associated with self-reported Caucasian donors included roughly four fifths of the roughly 400 genotyped donors. The aim of the study was to test whether cataloging public T cell receptors could identify signatures of past pathogen exposure. The study used immunosequencing to profile the T cell repertoires of 666 subjects and linked those repertoires to cytomegalovirus serostatus. In addition to the first cohort of roughly 700 subjects, a separate validation cohort of 120 different subjects was used. To predict cytomegalovirus infection status, the study brought together high-throughput TCR immunosequencing, statistical association of individual TCRs with disease status, and machine learning. A later analysis re-examined previously published TCR beta repertoires from around 670 donors and added high-resolution HLA genotyping to investigate patterns of TCR occurrence. In the later analysis, no new phenotypic data were used to find candidate immune exposures; instead, reliance was placed on TCR beta sequences and their occurrence across donors. An earlier analysis of several hundred of the donors applied high-throughput TCR beta sequencing to assess whether each TCR beta V gene segment acted as functional or pseudogenic. Donor age, sex, ethnicity and CMV serostatus were collected together with the repertoire data. In a later genetic analysis, genome-wide SNP genotypes for about three fifths of the 666 donors were used, and that subset was treated as a discovery cohort. Every repertoire in the discovery cohort had been generated on one and the same sequencing platform. HLA typing covered class I and class II loci at four-digit resolution. Typing coverage varied by locus: roughly 629-630 donors for A, B, C, DRB1 and DQB1; more than 500 for DQA1; about 600 for DPA1; 450 to 480 for DPB1. Because of strong linkage in the cohort, five DR-DQ haplotypes were treated as single units for association and clustering. On average, around 200,000 unique TCR beta nucleotide sequences were sequenced per donor among 300 to 500 genotyped donors of the cohort, with about 17% of those sequences being non-productive. Broader findings and caveats from the paper: The study gave a list of more than 150 TCR beta chains associated with cytomegalovirus. In vitro tests confirmed that three of the cytomegalovirus-associated TCR beta chains recognize cytomegalovirus antigens. Over 15 rarely observed V segments, including chromosome 9 orphons, were excluded from the earlier analysis of approximately 500 of the donors because counts were too low. It was suggested by the authors that the approach could potentially be generalized to other disease states and immunological phenotypes. Strong co-occurrence of HLA alleles, especially DR and DQ, made assigning TCR associations to individual alleles difficult. In a later analysis, HLA-associated TCR beta chains showed more clonal expansion and lower generation probabilities than non-associated chains that were equally common. A later analysis reported that several top co-occurrence clusters appeared linked to parvovirus B19, influenza, CMV and Epstein-Barr virus. V-gene and J-gene trimming of TCR beta chains was associated with a missense DCLRE1C variant in a later genetic analysis, and the association was replicated in an independent cohort. Broadly in line with IMGT annotations, most TCR beta V segments showed up in productive rearrangements about 87% or about 30% of the time in an earlier analysis of under 700 of the donors. Cytomegalovirus status was reported to be diagnosed by the classifier with high specificity and sensitivity in both the original and validation cohorts. Most TCR sequences were seen in very few donors, while some public TCRs were found in many individuals. Sequencing depth was assumed to be roughly uniform across donors in the presence/absence analyses, though that assumption may not hold. A group of highly shared sequence variants was considered likely to be a technical artifact of the sequencing pipeline. A later analysis associated 16,951 TCR beta sequences with specific HLA alleles at a false discovery rate of 0.05. Correlated functional status among segregating V segments might be attributable to linkage disequilibrium, but an unknown experimental factor could not be ruled out. In a later genetic analysis, fewer N-insertions in productive TCRs were reported among donors in an Asian-associated ancestry cluster than the roughly 700-donor mean. According to a later analysis, most CMV-associated TCR beta chains appeared to be HLA-restricted, and the HLA associations seemed to be driven largely by CMV exposure. Some IMGT-functional V segments, including TRBV6-2 and TRBV6-3, could not be distinguished by the 87-base-pair reads and were therefore excluded. CMV serostatus was the only immune exposure information available for the cohort. HLA typing was unavailable for some donors at each locus, so association tests used only the typed subset. According to a later analysis, TCR association rates differed among HLA loci, with DRB1 alleles showing the most associated TCRs and HLA-C alleles showing the fewest. A further reported finding was that TCR beta sequences accurately predicted the HLA-A and HLA-B alleles for most subjects in the first cohort. Only TCR beta chains were sequenced in this cohort, and the absence of alpha or paired-chain data limited detectable features.

CDR1 and CDR2 are read off the germline V gene (reference sequence) as MNHNY and SVGAGI. At the junction V is shortened by 8 bases and J by 3 bases, with 12 bases in between. The CDR3 runs 13 amino acids, cysteine and phenylalanine included. The retained sequence is limited to the CDR3, 39 bases, with the frame set at the first base. The cohort was made up of approximately 670 healthy bone marrow donors. At the time of sampling, all cohort members were nominally healthy, though unrecorded immune exposures were likely present. The donor tested CMV seronegative, placing the donor among the 350 or so seronegative members of the cohort. A peripheral blood sample was provided by each donor, and peripheral blood mononuclear cells were used for TCR beta sequencing. The Qiagen DNeasy Blood Extraction Kit was used to extract genomic DNA from the blood cell samples. The method behind the library was the immunoSEQ multiplex PCR assay. For the multiplex PCR, a mixture combining 60 forward primers for TCR Vbeta segments and 13 reverse primers for TCR Jbeta segments was used. The CDR3 region of rearranged TCR beta genes was amplified from genomic DNA by a multiplex PCR assay. The Illumina HiSeq System was used to sequence the amplified TCR beta libraries as 87-base-pair reads. Turning to the authors' computational methods: A later analysis counted approximately 74 million unique TCR beta chains across the 690 or so repertoires, and about 10 million of these chains were shared by at least two donors. Raw reads were error-corrected and collapsed into unique sequences with a nearest-neighbor algorithm that merged closely related sequences to remove PCR and sequencing errors. CDR3 sequences were aligned to IMGT reference sequences to assign V, D and J gene segments. For a sequence to be retained, at least a six-nucleotide match to both a V gene segment and a J gene segment was required. A rearrangement counted as productive if the CDR3 had no stop codons and remained in frame with V and J, and every other rearrangement counted as non-productive. CDR3 was defined by IMGT convention, running from the second conserved V-encoded cysteine to the conserved J-encoded phenylalanine. The earlier analysis of approximately 500 of the donors excluded sequences that lacked an unambiguous match to a single V gene segment. An earlier analysis of over 450 of the donors classified V segments as functional when productive rearrangements were above 56.7% and as segregating when the standard deviation between donors was above 5%. A statistical classification framework was developed to diagnose cytomegalovirus status using the catalog of TCR beta chain sequences. V and J gene assignment, in a later analysis, came from comparing TCR nucleotide sequences with IMGT/GENE-DB human TR gene sequences. In a later analysis, CDR3 sequences and most-parsimonious VDJ recombination scenarios were assigned using the TCRdist pipeline. In a later analysis, each TCR beta chain was defined by its CDR3 amino acid sequence together with its V-gene family, and reads without a unique V-gene family were excluded. A later analysis removed several hundred highly shared, low-generation-probability nucleotide sequences to deal with suspected cross-contamination and a sequencing artifact. In a later analysis, a clonal expansion index for each public chain was calculated from normalized within-repertoire ranks of inferred template counts. Generation probabilities in a later analysis came from a VDJ recombination model fitted to out-of-frame rearrangements, and those results were checked against IGoR. A later analysis scored TCR-TCR, TCR-HLA and TCR-CMV co-occurrence with hypergeometric tests, applying a repertoire-size bias correction to TCR pairs. False discovery rates were estimated in a later analysis by permuting HLA or CMV assignments 20 times. In a later analysis, co-occurring TCRs were grouped using DBSCAN, with TCRdist sequence similarity added in when clustering inside HLA-allele-positive subsets. For co-occurrence clustering, repertoires with fewer than 30,000 or more than 120,000 public chains were excluded, along with roughly five repertoires with anomalous nucleotide sharing. The clones in this table, taken by TCRdb from immuneACCESS, are in-frame only. Not every clone is retained; where verified, under half of the shortfall comes from an unresolved V gene, and the cause of the rest is unknown. For V, J and clone size, that table is used; D and trimming come from the DNA. Recorded for this sample are approximately 100,000 clones; around 86% of them occurred a single time. The ten largest clones capture under 2.5% of the sample.

This clone appeared a single time. Its target antigen remains unknown. Base qualities are not provided; no much larger clone lies one nucleotide away. The chain couples TRBV6-6 to TRBJ2-3, with TRBD2 tentatively as D gene (5 bases match). This receptor was obtained from a woman in her 30s in good health and CMV-seronegative. The sequenced sample consisted of PBMCs. The CDR3 region reads CASSGLRTDTQYF. The bases are TGTGCCAGCTCCGGACTTCGAACAGATACGCAGTATTTT.